The present TCR beta chain was sequenced within a study of T cell repertoires in cytomegalovirus infection. About the study: Matching HLA type, along with CMV infection, was indicated by public TCR beta signatures.

MiXCR was run by TCRdb on the reads, yielding one entry per CDR3 protein. The table includes 200,000 or so distinct CDR3 sequences, roughly a fifth detected once. Looked up from germline, CDR1 is SGHTA and CDR2 is FQGTGA. The ends were cut back, 5 bases at V and 9 bases at J, with 14 bases in the middle. This CDR3 region has 13 residues. There are many counts of this clonotype. The sequence derives from a human donor in good health (CMV status not recorded). Some clones in this sample may be carry-over from other donors' samples. The rearrangement uses TRBV7-3 and TRBJ2-1; possibly TRBD2 for D (6 bases). The sample consisted of PBMCs. The CDR3 reads CASSPGTGSEQFF. CDR3 bases: TGTGCCAGCAGCCCAGGGACTGGGAGTGAGCAGTTCTTC.